Listed here are 2 T cell receptor beta chains from one sample, sequenced in a study of T-cell memory formation after mild COVID-19. TCRdb called the 5' RACE reads again in MiXCR, with one record for every CDR3 protein. The table has over 300,000 distinct CDR3 sequences, 20% to 25% seen once. Sequencing used PBMCs or a T cell subset sorted from them (not recorded which). These receptors all come from a man aged 18-30 years who had mild COVID-19 (a few samples of this study predate the infection). Cell type and time point are not known.

The V gene is TRBV7-2, the J gene TRBJ1-2; D remains unclear. The CDR3 loop spans 13 amino acids. CDR1 is SGHTA and CDR2 is FQGNSA in the germline V gene. V was pared by 2 bases and J by 8 bases, with 12 bases between. For the CDR3, the DNA is TGTGCCAGCAGCTTACTTGTCCCGTGGGGCTACACCTTC. Translation gives CASSLLVPWGYTF.

This clonotype appeared many times. The chain links TRBV20-1 to TRBJ1-2; 10 bases fit TRBD1. The CDR3 is 13 amino acids. Germline V gene sequence: CDR1 DFQATT, CDR2 SNEGSKA (reference sequence). With 4 bases clipped from V and 4 bases from J, the junction kept 3 bases outside the gene matches. The DNA of the CDR3 is TGCAGTGCTACGGGGACAGGGGCCTATGGCTACACCTTC. Translated: CSATGTGAYGYTF.